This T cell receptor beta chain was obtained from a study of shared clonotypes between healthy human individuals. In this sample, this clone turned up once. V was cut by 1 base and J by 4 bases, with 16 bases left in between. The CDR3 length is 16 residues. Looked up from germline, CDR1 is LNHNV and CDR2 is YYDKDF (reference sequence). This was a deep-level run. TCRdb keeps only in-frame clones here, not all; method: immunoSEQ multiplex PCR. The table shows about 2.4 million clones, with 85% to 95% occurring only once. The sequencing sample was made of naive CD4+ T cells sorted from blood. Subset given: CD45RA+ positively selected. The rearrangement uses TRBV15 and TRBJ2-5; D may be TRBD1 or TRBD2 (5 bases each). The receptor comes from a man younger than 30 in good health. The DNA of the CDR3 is TGTGCCACCAGCAGAGGAGTGGGGGAGACGGGAGAGACCCAGTACTTC. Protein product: CATSRGVGETGETQYF.